These 13 T cell receptor beta chains originate from one sample sequenced in a study of blood T cell repertoires in COVID-19. Repertoires were generated with immunoSEQ multiplex PCR, while TCRdb's copy carries only in-frame clones and drops some. Of 150,000 to 200,000 clones in the sample, around nine tenths are singletons; the top ten hold 0.58%. What was sequenced was peripheral blood. Every receptor here comes from a man aged 60-69 years with COVID-19, enrolled during active disease.

This chain joins TRBV19 and TRBJ1-1; 9 bases fit TRBD1. Germline loops: CDR1 LNHDA, CDR2 SQIVND (reference sequence). V lost 5 bases, J lost 5 bases, and 6 bases stayed unmatched. The CDR3 extends over 14 amino acids. CDR3 nucleotides: TGTGCCAGTAGTGTCCGGGACAGGGAAACTGAAGCTTTCTTT. Translating it yields CASSVRDRETEAFF.

The genes are TRBV27 and TRBJ2-2; 8 bases match TRBD2. V shed 0 bases and J 3 bases; nucleotides not matched to a gene: 6. Looked up from germline, CDR1 is MNHEY and CDR2 is SMNVEV (reference sequence). CDR3 length equals 17 residues. This CDR3 is CASSLSSGGADTGELFF. The CDR3 region has the DNA TGTGCCAGCAGTTTATCGTCCGGGGGGGCTGACACCGGGGAGCTGTTTTTT.

The V and J genes are TRBV7-2 and TRBJ1-4, with D possibly matching TRBD1 (6 bases). The CDR3 is 15 amino acids. The V and J ends lost 7 bases and 2 bases respectively, with 14 bases between them. Per the germline V gene, CDR1 is SGHTA and CDR2 is FQGNSA. The CDR3 coding sequence is TGTGCCAGCACCCTCAGGACAGAGACTAATGAAAAACTGTTTTTT. Translated, it gives CASTLRTETNEKLFF.

V is TRBV6-6 and J is TRBJ1-6; a weak D match, TRBD1 (5 bases). Germline-derived CDR1 and CDR2 are MNHNY and SVGAGI (reference sequence). There are 14 residues in the CDR3. Trimming took 8 bases from V and 5 from J, leaving 13 bases between them. CDR3: CASSKGDNNSPLHF. The CDR3 nucleotides read TGTGCCAGCTCCAAAGGGGATAATAATTCACCCCTCCACTTT.

The rearrangement uses TRBV6-2 or TRBV6-3 and TRBJ2-1, with 8 bases that match TRBD2. The trim removed 2 bases at V and 4 bases at J, leaving 10 bases unmatched. CDR3 length equals 17 residues. Germline CDR1 and CDR2: MNHEY and SVGEGT. CDR3 coding DNA: TGTGCCAGCAGTTACAACCTGCGGGGGGCGGGTTACAATGAGCAGTTCTTC. This sequence encodes CASSYNLRGAGYNEQFF.

The V call is TRBV6-5, the J call TRBJ1-1; D possibly corresponds to TRBD1 (5 bases). This CDR3 has 14 residues. Germline-derived CDR1 and CDR2 are MNHEY and SVGAGI. Trimming pared 0 bases from V and 1 base from J, leaving 6 bases between. This CDR3 reads CASSYSQGNTEAFF. CDR3 DNA: TGTGCCAGCAGTTACTCCCAGGGGAACACTGAAGCTTTCTTT.

This clone turned up a few times. The genes are TRBV7-6 and TRBJ1-3; 7 bases align to TRBD1. Unmatched junction bases numbered 5, after V lost 0 bases and J lost 3 bases. CDR1 SGHVS and CDR2 FNYEAQ come from the germline V gene. CDR3 size: 16 residues. CDR3 sequence: CASSLAQGGLGNTIYF. The CDR3 DNA reads as TGTGCCAGCAGCTTAGCGCAAGGGGGCCTTGGAAACACCATATATTTT.

J is TRBJ2-3 and V is TRBV5-1, with TRBD1 matching over 8 bases. The CDR3 is 16 residues long. Trimming at V came to 3 bases and at J to 4 bases, leaving 10 bases not matched to a gene. Germline-derived CDR1 and CDR2 are SGHRS and YFSETQ. The CDR3 spells CASSSTTGAGADTQYF. The DNA of the CDR3 is TGCGCCAGCAGCTCCACGACAGGGGCCGGCGCAGATACGCAGTATTTT.

The chain combines TRBV11-3 with TRBJ2-3, with 11 nucleotides matching TRBD2. Germline CDR1 is SGHNT and CDR2 is YENEEA. This CDR3 comprises 14 residues. The V and J ends lost 5 bases and 6 bases, in that order; junction bases with no gene match: 4. CDR3 nucleotide sequence: TGTGCCAGCAGCGTATCTAGCGGGGGGGATACGCAGTATTTT. Its protein is CASSVSSGGDTQYF.

V usage is TRBV28 and J usage is TRBJ1-2, with 9 nucleotides matching TRBD1. Trimming at V came to 5 bases and at J to 5 bases, leaving 12 bases not matched to a gene. The CDR3 is 16 amino acids. Per germline, CDR1 MDHEN and CDR2 SYDVKM. The CDR3 sequence: CASSTNPGQGPYGYTF. The CDR3 DNA reads as TGTGCCAGCAGTACGAATCCGGGACAGGGACCATATGGCTACACCTTC.

The chain recombines TRBV10-3 with TRBJ2-3, with D tentatively TRBD2 (6 bases). Germline CDR1 is ENHRY and CDR2 is SYGVKD. V lost 8 bases, J lost 2 bases, and 20 bases lay in between. This CDR3 is built from 16 residues. The CDR3 DNA reads as TGTGCCATCCGCGCCGACCTACTAGCAAACACAGATACGCAGTATTTT. Its protein product is CAIRADLLANTDTQYF.

The V and J genes are TRBV29-1 and TRBJ1-2; unclear D gene. The CDR3 totals 13 residues. Trimming removed 6 bases at V and 3 bases at J, with 14 bases between. Germline CDR1 is SQVTM and CDR2 is ANQGSEA. CDR3 amino acids: CSVRTDSYYGYTF. The DNA of the CDR3 is TGCAGCGTGCGGACGGACTCTTACTATGGCTACACCTTC.

V and J are TRBV6-5 and TRBJ2-1, with 14 bases identical to TRBD2. Germline loops: CDR1 MNHEY, CDR2 SVGAGI. Trimming at V came to 4 bases and at J to 10 bases, leaving 6 bases not matched to a gene. The CDR3 covers 15 residues. CDR3 sequence reads: CASSFGLAGGTEQFF. The CDR3 region has the DNA TGTGCCAGCAGTTTTGGACTAGCGGGGGGTACGGAGCAGTTCTTC.